These 13 T cell receptor beta chains were all obtained from the same sample, sequenced in a study of CD8 T cells in Susac syndrome. Reverse transcription of about 0.5 to 1 ug RNA was carried out with random hexamers. TCRdb re-called the immunoSEQ multiplex PCR reads through MiXCR, storing one row per CDR3 protein. This table has over 300,000 distinct CDR3 sequences, 90% to 95% appearing once. Input material: CD4+ T cells from PBMCs. The receptors were gathered from a human donor with multiple sclerosis.

The chain uses TRBV7-9 and TRBJ2-2, with a tentative D call TRBD2 (6 bases). Germline values: CDR1 SEHNR, CDR2 FQNEAQ (reference sequence). The V and J ends lost 6 bases and 2 bases respectively, with 10 bases between them. The CDR3 extends over 14 amino acids. The CDR3 sequence is CASRVAANTGELFF. CDR3 coding DNA: TGTGCCAGCAGGGTAGCGGCCAACACCGGGGAGCTGTTTTTT.

The rearrangement uses TRBV9 and TRBJ2-3, with 9 bases identical to TRBD2. The CDR3 is 16 amino acids. In germline, CDR1 is SGDLS, CDR2 YYNGEE. The V segment lost 0 bases and the J segment 4 bases; nucleotides outside the gene matches: 6. The CDR3 DNA follows: TGTGCCAGCAGCGTAGTTGGTAGCGGGAGCCCAGATACGCAGTATTTT. It specifies CASSVVGSGSPDTQYF.

V usage is TRBV12-3 or TRBV12-4 and J usage is TRBJ2-3; TRBD2 aligns across 9 bases. This CDR3 has 14 residues. Trimming cost V 6 bases and J 2 bases; bases outside gene matches: 3. The CDR3 coding sequence is TGTGCCAGCAGAAAGCGGGGGGCCACAGATACGCAGTATTTT. As protein: CASRKRGATDTQYF.

V and J are TRBV6-2 or TRBV6-3 and TRBJ1-2; D gene unclear. V lost 6 bases to trimming and J lost 7 bases, with 9 bases between them. There are 11 residues in the CDR3. Germline V CDR1 and CDR2: MNHEY, SVGEGT. CDR3 nucleotides: TGTGCCAGCAGCCCCATGTTTGGCTACACCTTC. It specifies CASSPMFGYTF.

The chain has TRBV12-3 or TRBV12-4 and TRBJ2-3; D not resolved. CDR3 length equals 14 residues. Trimming shortened V by 2 bases and J by 2 bases, and 8 bases separated the two germline ends. The CDR3 DNA sequence: TGTGCCAGCAGTTTAACCGTTTTCACAGATACGCAGTATTTT. Encoded protein: CASSLTVFTDTQYF.

The J gene is TRBJ1-4, the V gene TRBV7-2; 8 bases fit TRBD1. V shed 4 bases and J 8 bases; nucleotides not matched to a gene: 3. This CDR3 region has 13 residues. The germline V gene encodes CDR1 SGHTA and CDR2 FQGNSA. CDR3 coding DNA: TGTGCCAGCAGCTCCCGGGACAGGGAAAAACTGTTTTTT. It translates to CASSSRDREKLFF.

The chain is built from TRBV9 and TRBJ2-1; 11 bases align to TRBD2. The CDR3 runs 16 residues. With V trimmed by 1 base and J by 8 bases, 8 bases remained unmatched. The V gene's germline CDR1 is SGDLS and CDR2 YYNGEE. CDR3 residues: CASSVWASGRPHEQFF. The CDR3 nucleotides read TGTGCCAGCAGCGTATGGGCTAGCGGGAGGCCGCATGAGCAGTTCTTC.

The chain is built from TRBV20-1 and TRBJ2-7; 10 nucleotides agree with TRBD2. With 2 bases clipped from V and 2 bases from J, the junction kept 9 bases outside the gene matches. Per germline, CDR1 DFQATT and CDR2 SNEGSKA (reference sequence). This CDR3 spans 16 amino acids. This chain's CDR3 is CSARSQIAGGPYEQYF. CDR3 DNA: TGCAGTGCTAGATCGCAAATAGCGGGAGGACCCTACGAGCAGTACTTC.

The V and J genes are TRBV4-2 and TRBJ2-3, with D possibly TRBD2 on 5 matching bases. The CDR3 is 15 amino acids. The germline V gene encodes CDR1 LGHNA and CDR2 YNFKEQ. V was pared by 0 bases and J by 8 bases, with 15 bases between. CDR3 sequence reads: CASSQDLGVGGTQYF. The DNA of the CDR3 is TGTGCCAGCAGCCAAGATCTGGGAGTCGGCGGTACGCAGTATTTT.

This clonotype was seen once. The chain joins TRBV12-3 or TRBV12-4 to TRBJ2-1, with a tentative D call TRBD2 (5 bases). The CDR3 extends over 13 amino acids. Trimming left V 6 bases short and J 4 bases short, with 10 bases between. The CDR3 bases are TGTGCCAGCAGGTTGGGAGTTTACAATGAGCAGTTCTTC. As protein: CASRLGVYNEQFF.

The V and J genes are TRBV24-1 and TRBJ1-2; 8 nucleotides match TRBD1. The CDR3 loop spans 13 amino acids. Germline V gene data show CDR1 as KGHDR and CDR2 as SFDVKD. V trimming: 7 bases; J trimming: 2 bases; junction bases outside the gene matches: 2. Here the CDR3 reads CATRDRENYGYTF. The CDR3 DNA is TGTGCCACCAGGGACAGGGAGAACTATGGCTACACCTTC.

The genes are TRBV7-2 and TRBJ2-3; 9 nucleotides line up with TRBD2. The CDR3 loop spans 14 amino acids. Unmatched junction bases numbered 9, after V lost 10 bases and J lost 4 bases. Per germline, CDR1 SGHTA and CDR2 FQGNSA. In DNA, the CDR3 is TGTGCCACTGTTAGCGGGAGAGTTGCAGATACGCAGTATTTT. It specifies CATVSGRVADTQYF.

The genes are TRBV25-1 and TRBJ2-2; D is possibly TRBD2 (6 bases). The V end lost 6 bases, the J end lost 4 bases, and 15 bases lay between the germline ends. Germline V gives CDR1 MGHDK, CDR2 SYGVNS. The CDR3 spans 15 residues. As DNA, the CDR3 is TGTGCCAGCAGACGGGACTCCCCGGGCACCGGGGAGCTGTTTTTT. This translates into CASRRDSPGTGELFF. Using reference TRBV25-1 and TRBJ2-2 for the parts outside the CDR3, the full variable domain is EADIYQTPRYLVIGTGKKITLECSQTMGHDKMYWYQQDPGMELHLIHYSYGVNSTEKGDLSSESTVSRIRTEHFPLTLESARPSHTSQYLCASRRDSPGTGELFFGEGSRLTVL.